This is a list of T cell receptor beta chains from one sample in a study of blood T cell repertoires in COVID-19. Libraries were prepared by immunoSEQ multiplex PCR; TCRdb keeps only in-frame clonotypes and omits some of them. The sample has over 400,000 clones, around 85% seen once. Sample: PBMCs or T cells enriched from blood (not recorded which). These receptors were collected from a woman between 55 and 75 years old who had recovered from COVID-19. CDR3s include the opening cysteine and the closing phenylalanine or tryptophan. The D gene is left open where the match is weak. Size is stated for part of the rows, as once, few or many counts, or as a class when the clone is expanded.

v_gene,len,j_gene,d_gene,abundance,CDR3nt,CDR3aa
TRBV5-6,15,TRBJ1-5,NA,NA,TGTGCCAGCAGCTTACGTCAGGTTAGCAATCAGCCCCAGCATTTT,CASSLRQVSNQPQHF
TRBV5-4,16,TRBJ2-2,TRBD2,NA,TGTGCCAGCAGCTCGTTAAACGGGGGGGATACCGGGGAGCTGTTTTTT,CASSSLNGGDTGELFF
TRBV6-5,15,TRBJ1-3,NA,NA,TGTGCCAGCAGTTCAACAGCAGCCTCTGGAAACACCATATATTTT,CASSSTAASGNTIYF
TRBV19,14,TRBJ1-2,NA,NA,TGTGCCAGTAGTTCCCCCGGGGCTAACTATGGCTACACCTTC,CASSSPGANYGYTF
TRBV2,13,TRBJ1-5,TRBD1,NA,TGTGCCAGCTCCACAGGGGCTCAGCAGCCCCAGCATTTT,CASSTGAQQPQHF
TRBV12-3/TRBV12-4,13,TRBJ1-2,TRBD1,once,TGTGCCAGCAGTTGGGGACAGGGGGGAGGCTACACCTTC,CASSWGQGGGYTF
TRBV7-2,17,TRBJ2-3,NA,NA,TGTGCCAGCAGCTTCCCCTTGGGGCGGGGGCCCACAGATACGCAGTATTTT,CASSFPLGRGPTDTQYF
TRBV10-3,14,TRBJ1-4,NA,NA,TGTGCCATCAGTAATACAGGAACTAATGAAAAACTGTTTTTT,CAISNTGTNEKLFF
TRBV6-1,15,TRBJ1-4,TRBD1,NA,TGTGCCAGCAGTGACCGGGACAGGGGAAATGAAAAACTGTTTTTT,CASSDRDRGNEKLFF
TRBV10-3,16,TRBJ2-3,NA,NA,TGTGCCATCAGCGGGAAACTAGACCCGAGCACAGATACGCAGTATTTT,CAISGKLDPSTDTQYF
TRBV12-5,14,TRBJ1-1,NA,NA,TGTGCTAGTGCCTCGCTGGTGGGGAGGCGTGAAGCTTTCTTT,CASASLVGRREAFF
TRBV5-1,15,TRBJ1-1,TRBD1,NA,TGCGCCAGCAGCTTAGGGACAGGGGTGATCACTGAAGCTTTCTTT,CASSLGTGVITEAFF
TRBV2,15,TRBJ2-4,NA,once,TGTGCCAGCAGCGCCGGGGGTCTGGCCAAAAACATTCAGTACTTC,CASSAGGLAKNIQYF
TRBV7-9,16,TRBJ1-2,TRBD1,NA,TGTGCCAGCAGCTTAGAGGCCGGGACAGGGATCTATGGCTACACCTTC,CASSLEAGTGIYGYTF
TRBV11-2,15,TRBJ2-2,NA,NA,TGTGCCAGCAGCTTTGCGGAATCGAACACCGGGGAGCTGTTTTTT,CASSFAESNTGELFF
TRBV7-9,16,TRBJ1-4,NA,NA,TGTGCCAGCAGCTTAAGCCGGGAAGGGGGTATTGAAAAACTGTTTTTT,CASSLSREGGIEKLFF
TRBV24-1,15,TRBJ2-5,TRBD1,once,TGTGCCACCAGGGGGACAGGGGGACCCCAAGAGACCCAGTACTTC,CATRGTGGPQETQYF
TRBV6-6,13,TRBJ2-7,TRBD1,once,TGTGCCAGCGCTTACAGGGGGAACTACGAGCAGTACTTC,CASAYRGNYEQYF
TRBV19,16,TRBJ2-2,TRBD1,NA,TGTGCCAGTAGTACCCTCGGGACAGGAGGAACCGGGGAGCTGTTTTTT,CASSTLGTGGTGELFF
TRBV2,12,TRBJ1-2,TRBD1,NA,TGTGCCAGCAGGACAGGGAGGAGTGGCTACACCTTC,CASRTGRSGYTF
TRBV6-5,15,TRBJ2-1,TRBD2,NA,TGTGCCAGCAGTTACTCGCTAGCGGCCTACAATGAGCAGTTCTTC,CASSYSLAAYNEQFF
TRBV6-5,13,TRBJ1-5,NA,NA,TGTGCCAGCAGCCTCCTCGTGAATCAGCCCCAGCATTTT,CASSLLVNQPQHF
TRBV6-5,10,TRBJ2-1,NA,NA,TGTGCCGCACAGGGCAATGAGCAGTTCTTC,CAAQGNEQFF
TRBV9,13,TRBJ1-3,NA,once,TGTGCCAGCAGCCCCCTGTCTGGAAACACCATATATTTT,CASSPLSGNTIYF
TRBV4-1,15,TRBJ1-2,NA,NA,TGCGCCAGCAGCCAAGAAACAGCAGCTAACTATGGCTACACCTTC,CASSQETAANYGYTF
TRBV14,13,TRBJ1-3,TRBD1,few,TGTGCCAGCAGCCAGTCCAGGGGGCACACCATATATTTT,CASSQSRGHTIYF
TRBV15,16,TRBJ2-3,TRBD1,NA,TGTGCCACCAGCAGAGTGGCAGGGGGCCCCTCGGATACGCAGTATTTT,CATSRVAGGPSDTQYF
TRBV6-1,20,TRBJ1-5,TRBD1,once,TGTGCCAGCAGTGAAGCGGGAAACAGGGGGCGCCTCGATTCGCTTCAGCCCCAGCATTTT,CASSEAGNRGRLDSLQPQHF
TRBV4-1,16,TRBJ2-5,TRBD2,NA,TGCGCCAGCAGCCAAGGGAGCGGGGTCGTTTTTGAGACCCAGTACTTC,CASSQGSGVVFETQYF
TRBV28,13,TRBJ2-2,NA,NA,TGTGCCAGCAGTCCACGAGGTACCGGGGAGCTGTTTTTT,CASSPRGTGELFF
TRBV7-8,16,TRBJ2-7,TRBD2,NA,TGTGCCAGCAGCTTAGCGCCGCGGGGGGCCTCCTACGAGCAGTACTTC,CASSLAPRGASYEQYF
TRBV29-1,13,TRBJ1-2,NA,NA,TGCAGCGTCAAGTCGCCGGGATACTATGGCTACACCTTC,CSVKSPGYYGYTF
TRBV2,14,TRBJ1-2,TRBD1,NA,TGTGCCAGCCATCCCGGACAGGCCAGCTATGGCTACACCTTC,CASHPGQASYGYTF
TRBV6-5,14,TRBJ1-1,TRBD1,NA,TGTGCCAGCAGCTCAAGAACAGGGGGCACTGAAGCTTTCTTT,CASSSRTGGTEAFF
TRBV24-1,15,TRBJ1-5,TRBD1,NA,TGTGCCACCAGTGATCACAGGGGTCCGAATCAGCCCCAGCATTTT,CATSDHRGPNQPQHF
TRBV29-1,13,TRBJ2-5,TRBD2,NA,TGCAGCGTGGGGGGACTAAACCAAGAGACCCAGTACTTC,CSVGGLNQETQYF
TRBV30,13,TRBJ2-3,TRBD1,NA,TGTGCCTGGAGTGCGGACAGGGGGGATACGCAGTATTTT,CAWSADRGDTQYF
TRBV19,20,TRBJ2-3,TRBD2,NA,TGTGCCAGTAGTGTGCATTCCTTAGCGGGGGGGGATTTTAGCACAGATACGCAGTATTTT,CASSVHSLAGGDFSTDTQYF
TRBV7-6,11,TRBJ2-5,NA,NA,TGTGCCAGCAGCTCGCAAGAGACCCAGTACTTC,CASSSQETQYF
TRBV4-1,15,TRBJ1-3,TRBD1,NA,TGCGCCAGCAGCCAAGGCACCGGGACAGTGAACACCATATATTTT,CASSQGTGTVNTIYF
TRBV15,14,TRBJ1-4,NA,NA,TGTGCCACCAGCAGAGATAGAGGGTTTGAAAAACTGTTTTTT,CATSRDRGFEKLFF
TRBV11-2,16,TRBJ2-3,TRBD2,NA,TGTGCCAGCAGCTTTAGCGGGGGTACTAGCACAGATACGCAGTATTTT,CASSFSGGTSTDTQYF
TRBV27,11,TRBJ1-2,NA,NA,TGTGCCAGCAGTACAGGGAACGGCTACACCTTC,CASSTGNGYTF
TRBV7-9,15,TRBJ1-2,TRBD1,NA,TGTGCCAGCAGCTATTCGGGACAGGGTTTCTATGGCTACACCTTC,CASSYSGQGFYGYTF
TRBV24-1,16,TRBJ2-1,NA,NA,TGTGCCACCAGTGATTTGCGCGCAGGGAAGTACAATGAGCAGTTCTTC,CATSDLRAGKYNEQFF
TRBV6-5,15,TRBJ1-6,NA,NA,TGTGCCAGCAGTTACGTGGCAGGTGGTAATTCACCCCTCCACTTT,CASSYVAGGNSPLHF
TRBV5-4,16,TRBJ1-1,NA,NA,TGTGCCAGCAGCTTGGCCGGCAGGGACATGAACACTGAAGCTTTCTTT,CASSLAGRDMNTEAFF
TRBV30,14,TRBJ1-3,NA,NA,TGTGCCTGGGGAGGGGGGGAATCTGGAAACACCATATATTTT,CAWGGGESGNTIYF
TRBV19,14,TRBJ2-2,TRBD2,NA,TGTGCCAGTGGGGTAGCGGGGGGCACCGGGGAGCTGTTTTTT,CASGVAGGTGELFF
TRBV3-1/TRBV3-2,14,TRBJ2-5,NA,NA,TGTGCCAGTTCATGGAGGCGGGCGGGGGAGACCCAGTACTTC,CASSWRRAGETQYF
TRBV19,15,TRBJ2-3,TRBD2,NA,TGTGCCAGTAGTATAGTAGGAGCGGGGAGAGATACGCAGTATTTT,CASSIVGAGRDTQYF
TRBV5-1,14,TRBJ1-4,TRBD1,NA,TGCGCCAGCAGCAAGGGACAGGGCGATGAAAAACTGTTTTTT,CASSKGQGDEKLFF
TRBV15,13,TRBJ1-1,NA,NA,TGTGCCACCAGCACAGGGGTTGCCACTGAAGCTTTCTTT,CATSTGVATEAFF
TRBV5-4,15,TRBJ1-2,TRBD1,NA,TGTGCCAGCAGCTTTTCGGGACAGACTAACTATGGCTACACCTTC,CASSFSGQTNYGYTF
TRBV19,13,TRBJ1-2,NA,once,TGTGCCAGTAGTATCACGACAGGCAACGGCTACACCTTC,CASSITTGNGYTF